The 24 T cell receptor beta chains listed next were all sequenced from one sample in a study of blood T cell repertoires in COVID-19. TCRdb keeps only in-frame clones here, not all; method: immunoSEQ multiplex PCR. This sample has around 270,000 clones; about 87% occur once, and the top ten carry about 2.9%. Sequencing input: PBMCs or T cells enriched from blood (not recorded which). These receptors were obtained from a middle-aged woman who had been exposed to COVID-19.

The rearrangement links TRBV7-2 to TRBJ2-3, with D possibly being TRBD2 (5 bases). CDR3 size: 19 residues. Germline V CDR1 and CDR2: SGHTA, FQGNSA. Trimming took off 1 base at V and 0 bases at J, with 20 bases between the two ends. CDR3 residues: CASSLGGGGTAKSTDTQYF. CDR3 coding DNA: TGTGCCAGCAGCTTAGGGGGTGGAGGTACAGCGAAAAGCACAGATACGCAGTATTTT.

The CDR3 loop reads CASSLSGIFSNQPQHF. The DNA for the CDR3 is TGTGCCAGCAGCTTGTCAGGAATTTTTAGCAATCAGCCCCAGCATTTT. The chain combines TRBV7-8 with TRBJ1-5; D uncertain. Trimming cost V 3 bases and J 0 bases, with 12 bases left between them. This CDR3 comprises 16 residues. Germline V gene data show CDR1 as SGHVS and CDR2 as FQNEAQ.

The chain combines TRBV21-1 with TRBJ2-4; whether TRBD1, the table's D call, matches the DNA was not checked. TRBV21-1 is listed as a pseudogene. This CDR3 comprises 15 residues. The CDR3 is CASSKAGLAKNIQYF. As DNA, the CDR3 is TGTGCCAGCAGCAAGGCAGGCTTAGCCAAAAACATTCAGTACTTC.

In its sample, this clone was seen a few times. The gene calls are TRBV25-1 and TRBJ2-1; no clear D gene. Germline lookup yields CDR1 MGHDK and CDR2 SYGVNS. The CDR3 length is 15 residues. V was clipped by 4 bases and J by 1 base, with 11 bases between them. CDR3 amino acids: CASSGNRPSYNEQFF. The DNA for the CDR3 is TGTGCCAGCAGTGGCAACAGACCTTCCTACAATGAGCAGTTCTTC.

The rearrangement links TRBV7-6 to TRBJ2-7, with D possibly TRBD2 on 5 matching bases. This CDR3 comprises 15 residues. Trimming took off 1 base at V and 3 bases at J, with 13 bases between the two ends. Germline CDR1 is SGHVS and CDR2 is FNYEAQ. This chain's CDR3 is CASSLVGGPHYEQYF. The CDR3 DNA sequence: TGTGCCAGCAGCTTAGTAGGCGGGCCGCACTACGAGCAGTACTTC.

In this sample, this clone turned up once. The chain carries TRBV19 and TRBJ1-2, with 7 bases that match TRBD1. Unmatched junction bases numbered 7, after V lost 8 bases and J lost 4 bases. The V gene's germline CDR1 is LNHDA and CDR2 SQIVND (reference sequence). The CDR3 totals 13 residues. The DNA of the CDR3 is TGTGCCAGTTGGGACAGCGAAGTCTATGGCTACACCTTC. Residues: CASWDSEVYGYTF.

The rearrangement links TRBV7-3 to TRBJ1-3; D unclear. The CDR3 extends over 16 amino acids. V shed 4 bases and J shed 2 bases, with 15 bases lying between them. Germline V gene lookup returns CDR1 SGHTA and CDR2 FQGTGA. CDR3 nucleotides: TGTGCCAGCAGCTCCGGAGGGCGAACCACTGGAAACACCATATATTTT. The encoded protein is CASSSGGRTTGNTIYF.

This rearrangement joins TRBV6-1 to TRBJ2-7; D might be TRBD2 (5 bases). The CDR3 is made up of 15 amino acids. Looked up from germline, CDR1 is MNHNS and CDR2 is SASEGT. Trimming took off 1 base at V and 0 bases at J, with 10 bases between the two ends. The CDR3 coding sequence is TGTGCCAGCAGTGAAGAAGGAGGATCCTCCTACGAGCAGTACTTC. It translates to CASSEEGGSSYEQYF.

J is TRBJ1-1 and V is TRBV11-3; D is uncertain. The CDR3 runs 13 residues. Trimming took off 0 bases at V and 4 bases at J, with 6 bases between the two ends. Germline V gene sequence: CDR1 SGHNT, CDR2 YENEEA. The CDR3 region is CASSLEAGTEAFF. CDR3 coding DNA: TGTGCCAGCAGCTTAGAGGCGGGCACTGAAGCTTTCTTT.

As for this clone: Compared with germline, one end of the junction differs, possibly owing to a read error. V gene TRBV5-1 combines with J gene TRBJ2-1; D is ambiguous. The germline CDR1 and CDR2 sequences are SGHRS and YFSETQ. The CDR3 has 15 amino acids. As DNA, the CDR3 is TGTGCCAGCAGCTTGGGCGGCCCTTCCTACAATGAGCAGTTCTTC. This codes for CASSLGGPSYNEQFF.

As to this clone: At one end, the junction sequence differs from germline, possibly due to a read error. The rearrangement joins TRBV6-5 to TRBJ1-1, with 9 bases lining up with TRBD1. Germline CDR1 is MNHEY and CDR2 is SVGAGI. This CDR3 has 12 amino acids. The CDR3 bases are TGTGCCAGCAGTTACTCGAACAGGGGGCCTATTTTT. Amino acids: CASSYSNRGPIF.

The chain couples TRBV4-3 to TRBJ1-1, with TRBD1 identical over 8 bases. The CDR3 runs 14 residues. Germline CDR1 and CDR2: LGHNA and YSLEER. The V gene end was trimmed by 4 bases and the J gene end by 4 bases; junction bases not matched to a gene: 5. CDR3 coding DNA: TGCGCCAGCAGCCGTATACAGGGGGGCACTGAAGCTTTCTTT. Amino acids: CASSRIQGGTEAFF.

Here the CDR3 DNA reads TGTGCCAGCAGTCCTCAGGGGAACACCTATGGCTACACCTTC. This codes for CASSPQGNTYGYTF. V gene TRBV6-5 combines with J gene TRBJ1-2; TRBD1 is a possible D gene (6 bases). V lost 5 bases to trimming and J lost 4 bases, with 14 bases between them. Germline V lookup: CDR1 MNHEY, CDR2 SVGAGI. The CDR3 has 14 residues.

The chain carries TRBV10-3 and TRBJ1-4, with 7 positions matching TRBD1. CDR3 length equals 17 residues. Germline CDR1 is ENHRY and CDR2 is SYGVKD. With V trimmed by 0 bases and J by 4 bases, 8 bases remained unmatched. This CDR3 reads CAISESKGATYNEKLFF. The CDR3 DNA reads TGTGCCATCAGTGAGTCGAAGGGGGCCACTTATAATGAAAAACTGTTTTTT.

The rearrangement joins TRBV15 to TRBJ1-1; D is perhaps TRBD1 (5 bases). Germline V lookup: CDR1 LNHNV, CDR2 YYDKDF (reference sequence). V was shortened by 1 base and J by 8 bases, with 14 bases between the two germline ends. The CDR3 extends over 14 amino acids. CDR3 coding DNA: TGTGCCACCAGCAGAGCCCTGGGGGGACTCGAAGCTTTCTTT. Encoded protein: CATSRALGGLEAFF.

The chain joins TRBV27 to TRBJ1-2, with D possibly TRBD1 on 6 matching bases. Germline values: CDR1 MNHEY, CDR2 SMNVEV (reference sequence). The CDR3 extends over 14 amino acids. Trimming cost V 5 bases and J 8 bases, with 18 bases left between them. CDR3 amino acids: CASSARAGAGGYTF. In nucleotides, the CDR3 is TGTGCCAGCAGTGCTCGGGCGGGGGCTGGGGGCTACACCTTC.

The V call is TRBV28, the J call TRBJ2-3; D not resolved. Germline assignment: CDR1 MDHEN and CDR2 SYDVKM. V shed 2 bases and J shed 0 bases, with 3 bases lying between them. This CDR3 region has 13 residues. DNA of the CDR3: TGTGCCAGCAGTTTACCTAGCACAGATACGCAGTATTTT. Translating gives CASSLPSTDTQYF.

This clone was counted a single time. The chain joins TRBV3-1 (or the pseudogene TRBV3-2) to TRBJ1-1; the match to TRBD1 covers 7 bases. Germline lookup yields CDR1 LGHDT and CDR2 YNNKEL (reference sequence). V shed 0 bases and J 1 base; nucleotides not matched to a gene: 11. The CDR3 totals 18 residues. The CDR3 sequence is CASSQDRAGGEWNTEAFF. CDR3 coding DNA: TGTGCCAGCAGCCAAGATCGGGCAGGGGGTGAATGGAACACTGAAGCTTTCTTT.

The chain is built from TRBV29-1 and TRBJ1-1; D not certain. V lost 7 bases and J lost 1, with 10 bases in between. The CDR3 is made up of 12 amino acids. Germline values: CDR1 SQVTM, CDR2 ANQGSEA. CDR3 sequence (DNA): TGCAGCGGATTTTTGGCGAACACTGAAGCTTTCTTT. Its translation: CSGFLANTEAFF.

This chain connects TRBV11-2 to TRBJ1-1; 7 bases line up with TRBD1. The CDR3 is made up of 13 amino acids. The J segment lost 1 base and the V segment lost 7 bases, leaving 3 bases of the junction unmatched. Germline CDR1 SGHAT, CDR2 FQNNGV. The CDR3 bases are TGTGCCAGCACCTACAGGGGGAACACTGAAGCTTTCTTT. It translates to CASTYRGNTEAFF.

This clone was observed a handful of times. The CDR3 DNA sequence: TGTGCCAGCAGCTTGGGGGGGCAGTACTATGGCTACACCTTC. This codes for CASSLGGQYYGYTF. The rearrangement joins TRBV5-4 to TRBJ1-2; D perhaps matches TRBD1 (6 bases). The CDR3 is made up of 14 amino acids. V was trimmed by 0 bases and J by 3 bases, leaving 9 bases between them. Germline CDR1 reads SGHNT; CDR2 reads YYREEE (reference sequence).

This clone was observed at least ten times. The chain is built from TRBV10-3 and TRBJ1-6, with 12 positions matching TRBD1. The trim removed 8 bases at V and 7 bases at J, leaving 3 bases unmatched. Germline V gene data show CDR1 as ENHRY and CDR2 as SYGVKD. This CDR3 is built from 14 residues. CDR3 sequence: CAIQGQGANSPLHF. The CDR3 DNA reads as TGTGCCATCCAGGGACAGGGGGCAAATTCACCCCTCCACTTT.

This chain connects TRBV5-4 to TRBJ1-2, with 9 bases matching TRBD1. The CDR3 totals 14 residues. CDR1 SGHNT and CDR2 YYREEE come from the germline V gene (reference sequence). V was clipped by 4 bases and J by 8 bases; unmatched bases: 9. The CDR3 is CASSPVGTGTGYTF. CDR3 nucleotides: TGTGCCAGCAGCCCCGTCGGGACAGGGACCGGCTACACCTTC. Filled out from reference TRBV5-4 and TRBJ1-2, the complete variable domain reads ETGVTQSPTHLIKTRGQQVTLRCSSQSGHNTVSWYQQALGQGPQFIFQYYREEENGRGNFPPRFSGLQFPNYSSELNVNALELDDSALYLCASSPVGTGTGYTFGSGTRLTVV.

The gene calls are TRBV19 and TRBJ1-1, with 8 bases fitting TRBD1. The CDR3 loop spans 16 amino acids. The germline gives CDR1 LNHDA, CDR2 SQIVND (reference sequence). The ends lost 5 bases at V and 0 bases at J; junction bases unmatched: 8. In DNA form, the CDR3 reads TGTGCCAGTAGTCTACCCCCGACAGGGGTGAACACTGAAGCTTTCTTT. Translated, it gives CASSLPPTGVNTEAFF.